The entry that follows covers one T cell receptor beta chain sequence. Its recognized antigen is unknown. No base qualities exist here, and no much larger clone lies one base off it. V loses 0 bases of germline sequence and J loses 4 bases, and the interval between the two ends is 8 bases. The germline V gene supplies CDR1 SGHRS and CDR2 YFSETQ. Taken from cysteine to phenylalanine, the CDR3 has 13 residues. Here the CDR3 DNA is all that survives: 39 bases in frame from base 1. The data originate from a study of cytomegalovirus exposure and HLA in healthy donors listed by TCRdb under 2017. Regarding the research as a whole: An earlier analysis of several hundred of the donors reported 276 Gb of sequence data and around 110 million unique TCR beta sequences obtained from around 170 million T cells. An early release covering 550 to 650 HLA-typed donors comprised about 290 gigabases of sequencing data and approximately 80 million unique TCR sequences. Of the 300 to 450 genotyped donors, 75% to 85% were placed in the genetic ancestry cluster associated with self-reported Caucasian donors. The study aimed to test whether signatures of past pathogen exposure could be identified by cataloging public T cell receptors. The study profiled the T cell repertoires of under 700 subjects by immunosequencing and related them to cytomegalovirus serostatus. A separate validation cohort of about 110 different subjects was used in addition to the approximately 610-subject first cohort. The study combined high-throughput TCR immunosequencing, statistical association of individual TCRs with disease status, and machine learning to predict cytomegalovirus infection status. A later analysis re-examined previously published TCR beta repertoires from just over 650 donors and added high-resolution HLA genotyping to investigate patterns of TCR occurrence. Rather than drawing on any new phenotypic data, the later analysis identified candidate immune exposures from TCR beta sequences and the way those sequences occurred across donors. An earlier analysis of more than 450 of the donors used high-throughput TCR beta sequencing to judge whether each TCR beta V gene segment behaved as functional or pseudogenic. Alongside the repertoire data, information on donor age, sex, ethnicity and CMV serostatus was compiled. A later genetic analysis took genome-wide SNP genotypes for about 65% of the roughly 670 donors and used that subset as a discovery cohort. Every repertoire in the discovery cohort had been generated on one and the same sequencing platform. Class I and class II HLA loci were covered by the typing at four-digit resolution. Typing coverage differed by locus: A, B, C, DRB1 and DQB1 were typed in roughly 620-630 donors, DQA1 in about 500, DPA1 in around 610, and DPB1 in just under 490. Several DR-DQ haplotypes were treated as single units for association and clustering because of strong linkage in the cohort. Across some 400 genotyped donors of the cohort, an average of approximately 220,000 unique TCR beta nucleotide sequences per donor were sequenced, and roughly a sixth of those sequences were non-productive.

What the study reported, not specific to this receptor: V-gene and J-gene trimming of TCR beta chains was associated with a missense DCLRE1C variant in a later genetic analysis, and the association was replicated in an independent cohort. A few of the identified cytomegalovirus-associated TCR beta chains were confirmed in vitro to be specific for cytomegalovirus antigens. HLA typing was unavailable for some donors at each locus, so association tests used only the typed subset. When HLA alleles, especially DR and DQ, strongly co-occurred, attributing TCR associations to individual alleles was difficult. Most TCR sequences were seen in very few donors, while some public TCRs were found in many individuals. The 87-base-pair reads could not distinguish some IMGT-functional V segments, including TRBV6-2 and TRBV6-3, so those segments were excluded. In a later analysis, several top co-occurrence clusters were reported to appear linked to parvovirus B19, influenza, CMV and Epstein-Barr virus. This cohort had only TCR beta chains sequenced, and the lack of alpha or paired-chain data limited which features could be detected. In a later analysis, most CMV-associated TCR beta chains were found to appear HLA-restricted, with HLA associations seemingly driven largely by CMV exposure. A cluster of highly shared sequence variants was judged likely to be a technical artifact of the sequencing pipeline. CMV serostatus was the only immune exposure information available for the cohort. Correlated functional status among segregating V segments might be attributable to linkage disequilibrium, but an unknown experimental factor could not be ruled out. The study listed 150 to 200 TCR beta chains as associated with cytomegalovirus. An earlier analysis of several hundred of the donors showed that most TCR beta V segments appeared in productive rearrangements either about 90% or about 30% of the time, which broadly matched IMGT annotations. The earlier analysis of a few hundred of the donors excluded some 15 rarely observed V segments, including chromosome 9 orphons, because counts were too low. A later genetic analysis reported fewer N-insertions in productive TCRs among donors in an Asian-associated ancestry cluster than the 666-donor mean. A further reported finding was that TCR beta sequences accurately predicted the HLA-A and HLA-B alleles for most subjects in the first cohort. The authors suggested that the approach could potentially be extended to other disease states and immunological phenotypes. A later analysis found that TCR association rates varied across HLA loci, with DRB1 alleles showing the most associated TCRs and HLA-C alleles the fewest. Compared with equally common non-associated chains, HLA-associated TCR beta chains in a later analysis were more clonally expanded and had lower generation probabilities. Cytomegalovirus status was reported to be diagnosed by the classifier with high specificity and sensitivity in both the original and validation cohorts. A later analysis associated 16,951 TCR beta sequences with specific HLA alleles at a false discovery rate of 0.05. The presence/absence analyses assumed that sequencing depth was roughly uniform across donors, and that assumption may not be true.

The library was prepared using the immunoSEQ multiplex PCR assay. The multiplex PCR relied on a mix of 60 forward primers for TCR Vbeta segments and 13 reverse primers for TCR Jbeta segments. The CDR3 region of rearranged TCR beta genes was amplified from genomic DNA by a multiplex PCR assay. The amplified TCR beta libraries were sequenced on the Illumina HiSeq System as 87-base-pair reads. Per the original workflow: A later analysis counted approximately 74 million unique TCR beta chains across the 550 to 700 repertoires, and some 12 million of these chains were shared by at least two donors. Raw reads were error-corrected and collapsed into unique sequences by a nearest-neighbor algorithm in which closely related sequences were merged to remove PCR and sequencing errors. V, D and J gene segments were assigned by aligning CDR3 sequences to IMGT reference sequences. Each retained sequence needed at least a six-nucleotide match to both a V gene segment and a J gene segment. A rearrangement was called productive if the CDR3 had no stop codons and remained in frame with V and J, and every other rearrangement was called non-productive. CDR3 was defined according to IMGT convention as the region running from the second conserved V-encoded cysteine to the conserved J-encoded phenylalanine. The earlier analysis of about 590 of the donors excluded sequences that lacked an unambiguous match to a single V gene segment. In an earlier analysis of 450 to 700 of the donors, V segments were called functional above 56.7% productive rearrangements and were called segregating when the between-donor standard deviation exceeded 5%. A statistical classification framework was developed to diagnose cytomegalovirus status using the catalog of TCR beta chain sequences. A later analysis assigned V and J genes by comparing TCR nucleotide sequences with IMGT/GENE-DB human TR gene sequences. In a later analysis, CDR3 sequences and most-parsimonious VDJ recombination scenarios were assigned using the TCRdist pipeline. A later analysis defined each TCR beta chain by its CDR3 amino acid sequence plus V-gene family, and excluded reads lacking a unique V-gene family. In a later analysis, 450 to 600 highly shared, low-generation-probability nucleotide sequences were removed to address suspected cross-contamination and a sequencing artifact. A later analysis calculated a clonal expansion index for each public chain from normalized within-repertoire ranks of inferred template counts. In a later analysis, generation probabilities were computed with a VDJ recombination model fitted to out-of-frame rearrangements, and the resulting probabilities were checked against IGoR. In a later analysis, TCR-TCR, TCR-HLA and TCR-CMV co-occurrence was scored with hypergeometric tests, and a repertoire-size bias correction was applied to TCR pairs. False discovery rates were estimated in a later analysis by permuting HLA or CMV assignments 20 times. A later analysis grouped co-occurring TCRs with DBSCAN, adding TCRdist sequence similarity when clustering within HLA-allele-positive subsets. Co-occurrence clustering excluded repertoires with fewer than 30,000 or more than 120,000 public chains, plus five with anomalous nucleotide sharing. TCRdb's version of the immuneACCESS table is confined to in-frame rearrangements and falls short of the full clone set. An unresolved V gene accounts for under half of the shortfall where checked; the remainder is of unknown origin. V and J calls and clone size are those listed in that table; D and trimming were worked out from the DNA. This sample is represented by 100,000 to 150,000 clones; about 80% of them were singletons. 1% of the sample rests with the top ten.

In total, roughly 670 healthy bone marrow donors made up the cohort. All cohort members were sampled while nominally healthy, although unrecorded immune exposures were likely present. The donor tested CMV seronegative, placing the donor among the roughly 350 seronegative members of the cohort. Every donor gave a peripheral blood sample, and the peripheral blood mononuclear cells from that sample were used for TCR beta sequencing. Genomic DNA extraction from the blood cell samples was performed with the Qiagen DNeasy Blood Extraction Kit. The V and J genes are TRBV5-1 and TRBJ2-7, with TRBD1 perhaps the D gene, on 6 matching bases. This receptor was obtained from a man aged 35-49 years in good health and CMV-seronegative. Input material: PBMCs. CDR3 protein: CASSLGGQYEQYF. The DNA sequence reads TGCGCCAGCAGCTTGGGAGGACAGTACGAGCAGTACTTC.